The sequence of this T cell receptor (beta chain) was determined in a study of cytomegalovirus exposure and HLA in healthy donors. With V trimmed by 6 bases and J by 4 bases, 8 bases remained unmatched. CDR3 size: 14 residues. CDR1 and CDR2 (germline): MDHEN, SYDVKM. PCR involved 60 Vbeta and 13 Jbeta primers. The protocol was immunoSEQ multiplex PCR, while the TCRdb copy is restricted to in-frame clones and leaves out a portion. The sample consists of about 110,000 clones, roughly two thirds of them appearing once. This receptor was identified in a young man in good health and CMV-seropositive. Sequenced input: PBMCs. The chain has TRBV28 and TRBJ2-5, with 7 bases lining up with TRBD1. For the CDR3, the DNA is TGTGCCAGCAGAGCTACAGGGGCCGGAGAGACCCAGTACTTC. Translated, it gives CASRATGAGETQYF. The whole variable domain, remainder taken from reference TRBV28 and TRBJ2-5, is DVKVTQSSRYLVKRTGEKVFLECVQDMDHENMFWYRQDPGLGLRLIYFSYDVKMKEKGDIPEGYSVSREKKERFSLILESASTNQTSMYLCASRATGAGETQYFGPGTRLLVL.